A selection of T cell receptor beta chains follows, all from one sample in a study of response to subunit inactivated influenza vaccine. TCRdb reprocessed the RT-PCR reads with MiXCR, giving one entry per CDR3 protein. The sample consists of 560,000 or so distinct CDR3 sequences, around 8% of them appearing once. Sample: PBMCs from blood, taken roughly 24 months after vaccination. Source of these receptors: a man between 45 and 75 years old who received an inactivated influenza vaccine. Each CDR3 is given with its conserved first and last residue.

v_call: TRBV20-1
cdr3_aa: CSARDLRQGDYEQYF

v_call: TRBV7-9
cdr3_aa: CAINSDGKAQYF

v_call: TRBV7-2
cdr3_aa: CASSTGQPGSYEQYF

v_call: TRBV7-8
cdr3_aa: CASSLGGTGDTDTQYF

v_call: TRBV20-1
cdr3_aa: CSALGLAGGTDTQYF

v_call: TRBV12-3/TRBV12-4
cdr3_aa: CASSSGLSGNTIYF

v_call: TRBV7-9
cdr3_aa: CASSLEASGGVYF

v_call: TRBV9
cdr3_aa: CASSAGTSGWSYNEQFF

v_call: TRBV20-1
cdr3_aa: CSARDHGIQYF

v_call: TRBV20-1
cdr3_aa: CSARDPRLAGDEDTQYF

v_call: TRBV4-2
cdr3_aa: CASSLARTGGAYNEQFF

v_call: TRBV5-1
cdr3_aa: CASSSHRSYGYTF

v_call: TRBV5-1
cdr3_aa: CASSFGGNRETQYF

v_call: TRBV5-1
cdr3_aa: CASSLEGQGDEQFF

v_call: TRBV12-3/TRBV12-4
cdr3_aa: CASSLSGDNSPLHF

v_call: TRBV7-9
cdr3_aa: CASSSTGEEQYF

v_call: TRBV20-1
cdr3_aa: CSARPGGVDEKLFF

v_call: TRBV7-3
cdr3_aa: CASSPRTSGYNEQFF

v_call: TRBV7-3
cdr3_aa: CASSRAFPYNEQFF

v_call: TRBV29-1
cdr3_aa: CSVHRVVVNIQYF

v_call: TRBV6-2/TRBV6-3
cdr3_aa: CASSYRAGGQNEQFF

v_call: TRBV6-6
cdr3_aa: CALGGQGGYTF

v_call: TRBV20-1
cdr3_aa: CSADRPGTGRDEQYF

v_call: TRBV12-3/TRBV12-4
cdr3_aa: CASSSEQGRPNQPQHF

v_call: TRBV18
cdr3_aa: CASSPPVRGAGSSYNEQFF

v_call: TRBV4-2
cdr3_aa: CASSQESGQGREQYF

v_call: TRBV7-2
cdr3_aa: CASTGAGTGTYNEQFF

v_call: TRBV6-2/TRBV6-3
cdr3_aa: CASTAQGTYEQYF

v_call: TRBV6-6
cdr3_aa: CASSYAVEKLFF

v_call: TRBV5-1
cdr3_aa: CASSFVTGDTGELFF

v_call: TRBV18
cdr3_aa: CASSPNTYNEQFF

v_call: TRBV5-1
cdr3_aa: CASSLGTGDQETQYF

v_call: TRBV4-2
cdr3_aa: CASSQEGVGGVYEQYF

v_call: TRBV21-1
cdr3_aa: CASSKSGPALDRDYGYTF

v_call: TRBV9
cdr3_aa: CASSAKDYQSNEQFF

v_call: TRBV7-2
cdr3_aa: CASGPRRGGGHYNEQFF

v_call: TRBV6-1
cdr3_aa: CASSEGTISEKLFF

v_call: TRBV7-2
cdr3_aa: CASSLAAGRNQPQHF

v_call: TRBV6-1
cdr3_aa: CASTQLAGRGETQYF

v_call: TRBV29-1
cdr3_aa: CSVEIRGETQYF

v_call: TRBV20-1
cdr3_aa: CSATTGVTGELFF

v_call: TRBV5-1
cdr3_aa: CASSLVTGVSSPLHF

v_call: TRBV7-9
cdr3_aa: CASSPPGGSTYEQYF

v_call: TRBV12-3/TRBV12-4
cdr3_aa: CASSLRGGIDTQYF

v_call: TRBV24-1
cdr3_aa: CATRGARVTDTQYF

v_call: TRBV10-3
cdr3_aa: CAISPTGGLNEQFF